This entry lists 30 T cell receptor beta chains sequenced from one sample in a study of identical twins. TCRdb independently ran MiXCR on the 5' RACE reads; one entry per CDR3 protein. The repertoire holds approximately 680,000 distinct CDR3 sequences, 7% to 7.5% seen once, with approximately 1.5% in the top ten. The sample also formed part of further work on yellow fever vaccine responses in identical twins.

Sequencing was done on a sample of PBMCs. All receptors come from a woman aged 18-29 years in good health.

The chain carries TRBV12-3 or TRBV12-4 and TRBJ1-5; possible D gene TRBD1, 6 bases. The CDR3 runs to 15 residues. V lost 0 bases, J lost 5 bases, and 11 bases lay in between. The DNA of the CDR3 is TGTGCCAGCAGTTTAGCGGGGGGCCTCGATCAGCCCCAGCATTTT. Its protein product is CASSLAGGLDQPQHF.

This clonotype was seen only a few times. The chain carries TRBV6-1 and TRBJ2-3; 9 bases map to TRBD2. J gave up 0 bases and V 6 bases, and 4 bases lay outside the gene matches. The CDR3 is 15 amino acids. Germline values: CDR1 MNHNS, CDR2 SASEGT. The CDR3 sequence: CASRQLAGSTDTQYF. The CDR3 DNA reads TGTGCCAGCAGACAACTAGCGGGTAGCACAGATACGCAGTATTTT.

The table lists this clonotype with many counts. The V and J genes are TRBV5-1 and TRBJ1-4; 7 bases agree with TRBD1. CDR1 and CDR2 (germline): SGHRS, YFSETQ. This CDR3 is built from 15 residues. Trimming took 3 bases from V and 5 from J; bases not matched to a gene: 7. CDR3 sequence reads: CASSWRDSSNEKLFF. CDR3 DNA: TGCGCCAGCAGCTGGAGGGACAGCTCCAATGAAAAACTGTTTTTT.

This clonotype was observed many times. This chain connects TRBV7-9 to TRBJ1-1, with 7 bases matching TRBD1. The length of the CDR3 is 16 residues. CDR1 and CDR2 from the germline V gene are SEHNR and FQNEAQ (reference sequence). V gave up 0 bases and J gave up 1 base; unmatched junction bases: 5. The CDR3 coding sequence is TGTGCCAGCAGCTTAGCGCGGGACAGCGCGAACACTGAAGCTTTCTTT. Amino acid sequence: CASSLARDSANTEAFF.

This clonotype was found a few times. The chain has TRBV11-2 and TRBJ2-2; D perhaps matches TRBD2 (6 bases). CDR1 is SGHAT, CDR2 FQNNGV, per germline. V lost 1 base to trimming and J lost 5 bases, with 17 bases between them. The CDR3 is 17 amino acids. The CDR3 protein is CASSLGGGAGRTGELFF. As DNA, the CDR3 is TGTGCCAGCAGCTTAGGTGGGGGAGCGGGCCGTACCGGGGAGCTGTTTTTT. Filled out from reference TRBV11-2 and TRBJ2-2, the complete variable domain reads EAGVAQSPRYKIIEKRQSVAFWCNPISGHATLYWYQQILGQGPKLLIQFQNNGVVDDSQLPKDRFSAERLKGVDSTLKIQPAKLEDSAVYLCASSLGGGAGRTGELFFGEGSRLTVL.

This clonotype came up a few times. This chain connects TRBV3-1 to TRBJ2-7; D possibly corresponds to TRBD1 (6 bases). The CDR3 consists of 13 residues. The germline V and J ends were trimmed by 3 bases and 4 bases, with 10 bases remaining between them. Germline V gene data show CDR1 as LGHDT and CDR2 as YNNKEL (reference sequence). CDR3 nucleotides: TGTGCCAGCAGCCAGGGGGCTGGGTACGAGCAGTACGTC. It is translated as CASSQGAGYEQYV.

This chain joins TRBV10-2 and TRBJ2-5; the D is unclear. The CDR3 sequence is 15 residues long. Germline CDR1 WSHSY, CDR2 SAAADI. V was clipped by 3 bases and J by 3 bases, with 14 bases between them. The CDR3 nucleotides read TGCGCCAGCAGTGAAGTTCGGCGGCCGAAAGAGACCCAGTACTTC. Its translation: CASSEVRRPKETQYF.

The rearrangement joins TRBV20-1 to TRBJ1-3; no clear D. The CDR3 consists of 12 residues. CDR1 and CDR2 (germline): DFQATT, SNEGSKA (reference sequence). Trimming took off 1 base at V and 4 bases at J, with 5 bases between the two ends. In DNA form, the CDR3 reads TGCAGTGCTAGAGTTACGGGAAACACCATATATTTT. As protein: CSARVTGNTIYF.

Only a few counts were recorded for this clonotype. This chain links TRBV20-1 with TRBJ2-1; D gene uncertain. The CDR3 has 11 amino acids. The ends were cut back, 3 bases at V and 8 bases at J, with 8 bases in the middle. Germline-derived CDR1 and CDR2 are DFQATT and SNEGSKA (reference sequence). The CDR3 nucleotides read TGCAGTGCTAGTAGGACCGATGAGCAGTTCTTC. This gives the protein CSASRTDEQFF.

V is TRBV12-3 or TRBV12-4 and J is TRBJ2-1, with D hard to call. Trimming left V 5 bases short and J 0 bases short, with 11 bases between. CDR3 length: 15 amino acids. The CDR3 loop reads CASSPLRTSYNEQFF. CDR3 nucleotides: TGTGCCAGCAGTCCCCTAAGGACCTCCTACAATGAGCAGTTCTTC.

DNA for the CDR3: TGTGCCAGCAGCTTAGGAACAGGGGAAGGGTACAATGAGCAGTTCTTC. It codes for CASSLGTGEGYNEQFF. This sequence joins TRBV11-2 and TRBJ2-1, with 7 bases aligning to TRBD1. The CDR3 totals 16 residues. The germline V gene encodes CDR1 SGHAT and CDR2 FQNNGV. V dropped 1 base and J dropped 4; count of bases not matched to a gene: 7.

A few counts support this clonotype. The genes are TRBV5-1 and TRBJ2-7, with TRBD1 identical over 10 bases. With 4 bases clipped from V and 5 bases from J, the junction kept 9 bases outside the gene matches. This CDR3 region has 15 residues. Germline V lookup: CDR1 SGHRS, CDR2 YFSETQ. The CDR3 is CASSRAGTGVHEQYF. CDR3 sequence (DNA): TGCGCCAGCAGCAGAGCCGGGACAGGGGTCCACGAGCAGTACTTC.

This clonotype was counted a few times. The chain combines TRBV20-1 with TRBJ2-1, with TRBD2 matching over 8 bases. V was pared by 2 bases and J by 2 bases, with 5 bases of the junction left unmatched. Germline CDR1 is DFQATT and CDR2 is SNEGSKA (reference sequence). The CDR3 covers 15 residues. The CDR3 sequence is CSARRPLAAYNEQFF. The CDR3, as DNA: TGCAGTGCTAGAAGACCACTAGCGGCCTACAATGAGCAGTTCTTC.

In this sample, this clonotype turned up a few times. The rearrangement uses TRBV4-1 and TRBJ2-6; TRBD1 matches 8 bases. Germline V gives CDR1 MGHRA, CDR2 YSYEKL. The CDR3 length is 18 residues. V trimming: 2 bases; J trimming: 0 bases; junction bases outside the gene matches: 6. The CDR3 DNA reads as TGCGCCAGCAGCCAATCGACAGGGGACCTCTCTGGGGCCAACGTCCTGACTTTC. It codes for CASSQSTGDLSGANVLTF.

This chain joins TRBV10-2 and TRBJ2-3; 8 nucleotides align to TRBD2. The trim removed 8 bases at V and 8 bases at J, leaving 9 bases unmatched. This CDR3 contains 13 residues. Germline CDR1 and CDR2: WSHSY and SAAADI. Here the CDR3 reads CASREGEWGTQYF. CDR3 DNA: TGCGCCAGCCGGGAGGGGGAGTGGGGTACGCAGTATTTT.

The chain uses TRBV7-2 and TRBJ1-2; D unresolved. Germline CDR1 is SGHTA and CDR2 is FQGNSA. The CDR3 is made up of 13 amino acids. V lost 5 bases, J lost 4 bases, and 11 bases lay in between. The DNA for the CDR3 is TGTGCCAGCAGCCATACATGGGGCTATGGCTACACCTTC. This gives the protein CASSHTWGYGYTF. The whole variable domain, remainder taken from reference TRBV7-2 and TRBJ1-2, is GAGVSQSPSNKVTEKGKDVELRCDPISGHTALYWYRQSLGQGLEFLIYFQGNSAPDKSGLPSDRFSAERTGGSVSTLTIQRTQQEDSAVYLCASSHTWGYGYTFGSGTRLTVV.

V gene TRBV6-1 combines with J gene TRBJ2-1; weak D call: TRBD2 (6 bases). CDR3 length: 15 amino acids. Between the trimmed V and J ends, which lost 7 bases and 10 bases, there was a span of 23 bases. From germline, CDR1 is MNHNS and CDR2 SASEGT. CDR3 sequence: CASTRGWGESWEQFF. Written as DNA, the CDR3 is TGTGCCAGCACCCGAGGGTGGGGGGAATCTTGGGAGCAGTTCTTC.

The table lists this clonotype with many counts. This chain joins TRBV24-1 and TRBJ2-1, with 7 positions matching TRBD1. This CDR3 comprises 17 residues. Trimming cost V 2 bases and J 2 bases; bases outside gene matches: 8. From germline, CDR1 is KGHDR and CDR2 SFDVKD. In nucleotides, the CDR3 is TGTGCCACCAGTGATTCGAGGCGGACAGGACCCTACAATGAGCAGTTCTTC. Protein product: CATSDSRRTGPYNEQFF.

This clonotype appeared many times. The J gene is TRBJ2-1, the V gene TRBV29-1; D ambiguous. CDR3 length: 14 amino acids. The germline V gene has CDR1 SQVTM and CDR2 ANQGSEA. The V end was cut by 3 bases, the J end by 4 bases, with 13 bases between. The CDR3 reads CSVDIITEYNEQFF. The DNA of the CDR3 is TGCAGCGTTGATATTATCACAGAGTACAATGAGCAGTTCTTC.

This clonotype was found many times. The chain joins TRBV10-3 to TRBJ2-7; a weak D match, TRBD1 (7 bases). V was clipped by 0 bases and J by 5 bases, with 11 bases between them. Germline assignment: CDR1 ENHRY and CDR2 SYGVKD. This CDR3 comprises 14 residues. The DNA for the CDR3 is TGTGCCATCAGTGAGTCATCCAGGGGGGACGAGCAGTACGTC. It is translated as CAISESSRGDEQYV.

This clonotype turned up a few times. The rearrangement links TRBV21-1 to TRBJ2-7; TRBD1 is the table's D call and was not checked against the DNA. TRBV21-1 counts as a pseudogene. CDR3 size: 18 residues. CDR3 bases: TGTGCCAGCAGCAAAATCGCTGGGTCACAGGGAGTAGTATACGAGCAGTACTTC. It codes for CASSKIAGSQGVVYEQYF.

This clonotype was observed at least ten times. This chain connects TRBV5-1 to TRBJ1-4, with D hard to call. The germline V and J ends were trimmed by 1 base and 6 bases, with 13 bases remaining between them. This CDR3 is built from 15 residues. Per the germline V gene, CDR1 is SGHRS and CDR2 is YFSETQ. CDR3 amino acids: CASSLTYSGDEKLFF. The CDR3 DNA reads as TGCGCCAGCAGCTTGACATACTCCGGCGATGAAAAACTGTTTTTT.

This clonotype was detected a few times. The gene calls are TRBV12-3 or TRBV12-4 and TRBJ2-1; possibly TRBD1 for D (5 bases). This CDR3 is 14 amino acids long. Trimming stripped 5 bases from V and 6 bases from J, with 14 bases between. This chain's CDR3 is CASSPGRRGNEQFF. For the CDR3, the DNA is TGTGCCAGCAGTCCGGGTCGAAGGGGCAATGAGCAGTTCTTC.

This clonotype was seen ten or more times. The chain has TRBV6-2 or TRBV6-3 and TRBJ2-7; D unclear. V lost 2 bases to trimming and J lost 5 bases, with 7 bases between them. Germline CDR1 reads MNHEY; CDR2 reads SVGEGT. This CDR3 contains 12 residues. This CDR3 is CASSYGVHEQYV. As DNA, the CDR3 is TGTGCCAGCAGTTACGGCGTCCACGAGCAGTACGTC.

This clonotype turned up a few times. The chain carries TRBV13 and TRBJ1-5; the D gene is possibly TRBD1 (5 bases). This CDR3 is built from 14 residues. With 5 bases removed from V and 6 bases from J, the gap between germline ends came to 14 bases. Looked up from germline, CDR1 is PRHDT and CDR2 is FYEKMQ (reference sequence). Written as DNA, the CDR3 is TGTGCCAGCAGCCCAGGACATCGCGGTCAGCCCCAGCATTTT. Encoded protein: CASSPGHRGQPQHF.

V and J are TRBV5-1 and TRBJ2-5; 7 nucleotides line up with TRBD2. CDR1 SGHRS and CDR2 YFSETQ come from the germline V gene. J was trimmed by 7 bases and V by 3 bases; bases with no gene match: 6. The CDR3 is made up of 13 amino acids. CDR3 residues: CASSWGTTSTQYF. The CDR3 DNA is TGCGCCAGCAGCTGGGGGACTACATCGACCCAGTACTTC.

This clonotype was seen ten or more times. The CDR3 nucleotides read TGCAGTGCTAGTATGTGGGGCGATACGCAGTATTTT. Translation gives CSASMWGDTQYF. The rearrangement links TRBV20-1 to TRBJ2-3, with D tentatively TRBD1 (5 bases). The V end lost 3 bases, the J end lost 6 bases, and 10 bases lay between the germline ends. This CDR3 region has 12 residues. Germline V gene sequence: CDR1 DFQATT, CDR2 SNEGSKA (reference sequence).

The J gene is TRBJ2-5, the V gene TRBV9; D uncertain. Germline V gives CDR1 SGDLS, CDR2 YYNGEE. This CDR3 is 14 amino acids long. The V and J ends lost 0 bases and 2 bases respectively, with 8 bases between them. CDR3 sequence (DNA): TGTGCCAGCAGCGTAGGAGTAGGACAAGAGACCCAGTACTTC. This encodes CASSVGVGQETQYF.

This clonotype was picked up a small number of times. The J gene is TRBJ2-1, the V gene TRBV5-1, with 13 bases fitting TRBD2. CDR1 and CDR2 (germline): SGHRS, YFSETQ. CDR3 length: 20 amino acids. V was clipped by 3 bases and J by 0 bases; unmatched bases: 12. Written as DNA, the CDR3 is TGCGCCAGCAGCTCGCCCCCGGGACTAGCGGGAACCTCCTCCTACAATGAGCAGTTCTTC. This encodes CASSSPPGLAGTSSYNEQFF. Full variable domain (rest looked up from reference TRBV5-1 and TRBJ2-1): KAGVTQTPRYLIKTRGQQVTLSCSPISGHRSVSWYQQTPGQGLQFLFEYFSETQRNKGNFPGRFSGRQFSNSRSEMNVSTLELGDSALYLCASSSPPGLAGTSSYNEQFFGPGTRLTVL.

This clonotype has just a few counts. The junction does not match germline at one end; this may be a read error. The chain uses TRBV7-9 and TRBJ1-2; D remains unclear. From germline, CDR1 is SEHNR and CDR2 FQNEAQ (reference sequence). The CDR3 consists of 13 residues. As DNA, the CDR3 is TGTGCCAGCAGGTTAGAGAGATCCTATGGCTACACCTTC. Translation: CASRLERSYGYTF.